This TCR beta chain was sequenced in a study of shared clonotypes between healthy human individuals (dated by TCRdb to the early 2020s). A note on the overall study: A couple of women and a few men aged 18 to 49 years were included in the cohort. To estimate repertoire size and how much clonotypes are shared between individuals, the study performed deep sequencing of blood TCR repertoires from a handful of healthy adults. To increase sequencing depth and limit assay-specific biases, TCR repertoire library preparation and sequencing were carried out by different laboratories using diverse techniques. Each donor's leukapheresis produced roughly between roughly 0.85 and 9.5 billion PBMCs.

Concerning this clone itself: What this receptor recognizes is not known. No quality values exist for individual bases; no much larger clone is one base distant.

Healthy HIV-negative adults with no recently reported acute infections or vaccinations were included as donors. Every donor was a Caucasian adult living in Nashville, Tennessee, USA. For unsorted samples, tens of millions of PBMCs were counted, and genomic DNA was extracted using the QIAamp DNA Blood Mini kit. After blood collection by leukapheresis, PBMCs were isolated using Ficoll-Histopaque density gradient centrifugation and then cryopreserved in the vapor phase of liquid nitrogen. Study-wide findings and limitations: Sampling was restricted to blood, and TCR repertoires in tissue are likely to differ from TCR repertoires in blood. Because the study included only a small number of donors, the genetic and exposure-history diversity represented was limited. Based on pairwise subsampling, the degree of clonotype sharing among donors was expected to be affected by sequencing depth.

Using the deep immunoSEQ assay, TCR CDR3 regions were amplified from genomic DNA by multiplex PCR. Genomic DNA extracted from each cell subset was distributed evenly over all wells of several immunoSEQ 96-well plates, and each plate served as one replicate. For unsorted PBMC, 250 to 350 ng of genomic DNA, equivalent to about 30,000 T cell genomes, went into each replicate PCR. Genomic DNA from unsorted PBMC was sequenced over ten immunoSEQ deep assay plates. Purified libraries were quantified with a Qubit 3.0 fluorometer, sized on a Bioanalyzer 2100, and re-quantified with the KAPA Library Quantification kit. Each immunoSEQ 96-well plate was sequenced on its own single-read 150-cycle Illumina NextSeq 550 flow cell. On the study's bioinformatics: Because the immunoSEQ output included only junctional sequences and no quality scores, the filtering could not be the same as the filtering used for full-length reads. Sequences were annotated with PyIR, a Python wrapper for IgBLAST v1.9, and V/J genes and CDR3 were assigned using IMGT germline references. Reads were removed for weak V/J assignments (E-value above 1e-6), missing CDR3, stop codons, out-of-frame junctions, or ambiguous translated residues. V3J clonotypes were defined as sequences sharing the same inferred V gene, J gene, and CDR3 amino acid sequence. Percentage overlap between repertoires was computed as shared unique clonotypes divided by the size of the smaller repertoire. Three approaches were used to assess repertoire richness: RTK rarefaction, the Chao1 estimator, and Recon v2.1 estimates of unobserved clonotypes. As stored in TCRdb, this immuneACCESS dataset retains in-frame rearrangements with V and J assigned. A fraction of the clones does not appear; measured against another copy, unresolved V genes explain less than half of the discrepancy, and the remainder lacks a known reason. V, J and clone size were drawn from that table, and D and trimming were deduced from the DNA. This sample is represented by about 560,000 clones; roughly four fifths of them were singletons. The ten largest clones add up to around 12% of the sample.

The germline V gene gives CDR1 as SGHTA and CDR2 as FQGTGA. Here V drops 1 base and J drops 9 bases, and the junction holds 6 bases not matched to any gene. Including cysteine and phenylalanine, the CDR3 has 15 amino acids. CDR3 DNA only is kept here, 45 bases in frame from base 1. This clonotype was obtained from a woman aged 40-49 years in good health. Some clones in this sample may be carry-over from other donors' samples. Recombination joined TRBV7-3 with TRBJ2-1, and 10 junctional nucleotides match TRBD2. The sample consisted of PBMCs. CDR3 region: CASSLRLAGVSEQFF. The sequence in DNA is TGTGCCAGCAGCTTAAGGCTAGCGGGAGTATCTGAGCAGTTCTTC.